This T cell receptor (beta chain) emerged from a study of blood T cells in healthy people across ages. Study at large: About one barcoded TCR beta cDNA was captured per two T cells. Findings and limits, study-wide: TCR beta diversity was tightly associated with the proportion of naive T cells.

Worth noting for this clonotype: The antigen remains undetermined.

The CDR3 is 14 residues long. The germline CDR1 and CDR2 sequences are SGHTA and FQGNSA. V lost 2 bases, J lost 5 bases, and 10 bases lay in between. Alongside a J-beta primer mix, a sample-barcoded 5' primer served in a second PCR lasting about 7 to 12 cycles. TCRdb re-analysed the 5' RACE reads in MiXCR, keeping a single row per CDR3 protein. The data contain roughly 680,000 distinct CDR3 sequences, around 21% of them singletons. The source material was blood. The J gene is TRBJ2-1, the V gene TRBV7-2, with D unclear. This clonotype was obtained from a man between 65 and 79 years old in good health. Here the CDR3 DNA reads TGTGCCAGCAGCTTATCAGAGTGGGACAATGAGCAGTTCTTC. This encodes CASSLSEWDNEQFF. The variable domain in full, with the rest retrieved from reference TRBV7-2 and TRBJ2-1, is GAGVSQSPSNKVTEKGKDVELRCDPISGHTALYWYRQSLGQGLEFLIYFQGNSAPDKSGLPSDRFSAERTGGSVSTLTIQRTQQEDSAVYLCASSLSEWDNEQFFGPGTRLTVL.